This T cell receptor beta chain was sequenced during a study of CD8+CD57+ T cells in acquired aplastic anemia (dated by TCRdb to the late 2010s). A note on the overall study: On average, sorted CD4+ and CD8+ cells yielded around 3.5 ug of extracted DNA, with a range of about 0.19 to 30 ug. A CD8+CD57+ expansion meant a frequency higher than the mean frequency seen in healthy subjects. General findings and caveats noted by the study authors: Around 31 CD8+ CDR3 sequences were shared between patients and controls but appeared highly expressed in patients and within their immunodominant clones. CD8+ Simpson's diversity did not differ significantly between patients and healthy controls (P=0.060).

In the case of this clonotype: Its antigen has not been determined. The conserved final phenylalanine or tryptophan is absent from the CDR3, which likely points to a read error. The DNA is omitted, as the CDR3 cannot be located on it reliably, and the CDR3 follows TCRdb's listing.

Genomic DNA was used as template for profiling of TCR beta VDJ combinations and CDR3 sequences. An Illumina HiSeq 2000 was the platform used for TCR repertoire sequencing. As for how the authors treated the data: Repertoires were assessed using TRBV/TRBJ rearrangement plots, CDR3 size and DJ length profiles, and Simpson's diversity index. The most abundant DNA sequence in the deep sequencing data was taken as the immunodominant clone. CDR3 amino acid sequences were screened for sharing across subjects and were compared with published repertoires and the VDJdb database. TCRdb reworked the public reads: Q25 trimming with fastp, MiXCR clone assembly, productive beta chains retained. Rows merge per CDR3 protein into single entries with the most common DNA and genes. TCRdb assigned the V and J calls; the authors' analysis was not used. The sample table shows fewer than 300,000 distinct CDR3 sequences, and 82% are seen once. Over 35% of the sample lies in the top ten.

The CDR3 spans 13 residues, counting both ends. Based on the germline V gene, the CDR1 and CDR2 sequences are SNHLY and FYNNEI. The patients picked for sequencing were ones in whom flow cytometry had shown an expansion of CD8+CD57+ cells. All patients had severe acquired aplastic anemia diagnosed by International Study of Aplastic Anemia and Agranulocytosis and Camitta criteria. No therapy had been received by the patients at the time of blood sampling. In this study, sorted CD4+ and CD8+ T cells from the blood of healthy subjects and of severe aplastic anemia patients had their TCR repertoires deep-sequenced. In the USA, patient enrollment took place under clinicaltrials.gov protocols 00001620, 01623167, 00001397, 00071045, 00081523 and 00961064. Ficoll-Paque density gradient centrifugation was used to isolate peripheral blood mononuclear cells. Before DNA extraction, CD4+ and CD8+ T cells were sorted by FACS or by magnetic beads.

Sequenced input: sorted CD4+, CD8+, or CD8+CD57+ T cells (not recorded which) from PBMCs. The chain is made from TRBV2 and TRBJ1-5; the table calls TRBD1, which could not be checked here. This TCR was recovered from a human donor with aplastic anemia. The CDR3 protein: CASSDLGNRGEHN.